These 27 T cell receptor beta chains were all obtained from the same sample, sequenced in a study of blood T cells in healthy people across ages. The second PCR ran roughly 6 to 11 cycles with a sample-barcoded 5' primer and J-beta primers. TCRdb fed the 5' RACE reads into MiXCR, producing one record per CDR3 protein. The sample yields around 1,100,000 distinct CDR3 sequences, 30% to 40% seen once. Material: blood. The source is a man aged 18 to 35 in good health.

A few counts support this clonotype. The chain carries TRBV29-1 and TRBJ2-3, with unresolved D. The CDR3 sequence is 14 residues long. Germline CDR1 SQVTM, CDR2 ANQGSEA. The V and J ends lost 7 bases and 2 bases respectively, with 16 bases between them. The CDR3, as DNA: TGCAGCGAAGTTGACTTCCTCACCACAGATACGCAGTATTTT. Translated, it gives CSEVDFLTTDTQYF.

This CDR3 is CASSGGGPYGYTF. CDR3 bases: TGTGCCAGCAGTGGGGGGGGCCCCTATGGCTACACCTTC. The chain recombines TRBV12-3 or TRBV12-4 with TRBJ1-2; D is possibly TRBD1 (6 bases). The CDR3 is made up of 13 amino acids. Trimming removed 5 bases from V and 4 bases from J, with 11 bases in between.

This clonotype was observed a few times. The chain recombines TRBV7-8 with TRBJ2-7; 9 bases are a match to TRBD1. J lost 5 bases, V lost 1 base, and 9 bases had no gene match. The CDR3 sequence is 16 residues long. Germline V gives CDR1 SGHVS, CDR2 FQNEAQ. The CDR3 reads CASSLVGGTGLHEQYF. The CDR3, as DNA: TGTGCCAGCAGCTTAGTAGGGGGGACAGGGCTACACGAGCAGTACTTC. Looking up the rest from reference TRBV7-8 and TRBJ2-7 gives the full variable domain: GAGVSQSPRYKVAKRGQDVALRCDPISGHVSLFWYQQALGQGPEFLTYFQNEAQLDKSGLPSDRFFAERPEGSVSTLKIQRTQQEDSAVYLCASSLVGGTGLHEQYFGPGTRLTVT.

The V gene is TRBV6-2 or TRBV6-3, the J gene TRBJ1-1; D gene unclear. The CDR3 covers 17 residues. CDR1 and CDR2 from the germline V gene are MNHEY and SVGEGT. V was shortened by 0 bases and J by 1 base, with 15 bases between the two germline ends. This CDR3 reads CASSYSRLGDRNTEAFF. CDR3 sequence (DNA): TGTGCCAGCAGTTACTCGAGGCTCGGGGATCGGAACACTGAAGCTTTCTTT.

This clonotype was detected ten times or more. The chain is built from TRBV7-2 and TRBJ1-4; TRBD1 agrees at 8 bases. CDR1 is SGHTA and CDR2 is FQGNSA in the germline V gene. The CDR3 runs to 15 residues. J gave up 8 bases and V 5 bases, and 10 bases lay outside the gene matches. The CDR3 sequence: CASSRPGQDGEKLFF. Written as DNA, the CDR3 is TGTGCCAGCAGCCGGCCGGGACAGGATGGGGAAAAACTGTTTTTT.

V is TRBV10-3 and J is TRBJ2-3; D might be TRBD2 (5 bases). Trimming took 6 bases from V and 0 from J, leaving 22 bases between them. This CDR3 is 18 amino acids long. CDR1 is ENHRY and CDR2 is SYGVKD in the germline V gene. CDR3 in amino acids: CAISPTKSSSSSTDTQYF. Written as DNA, the CDR3 is TGTGCCATCAGCCCGACTAAATCGTCTTCTTCTAGCACAGATACGCAGTATTTT.

In its sample, this clonotype was seen a few times. CDR3 amino acids: CASSLRSGGMVTGELFF. The CDR3 bases are TGTGCCAGCAGTTTACGGAGTGGGGGGATGGTCACCGGGGAGCTGTTTTTT. V is TRBV12-3 or TRBV12-4 and J is TRBJ2-2; possible D gene TRBD2, 6 bases. The CDR3 spans 17 residues. The V gene lost 2 bases and the J gene lost 4 bases, with 17 bases spanning the gap.

The rearrangement joins TRBV4-1 to TRBJ1-4; D remains ambiguous. From germline, CDR1 is MGHRA and CDR2 YSYEKL. The CDR3 has 14 amino acids. V was cut by 1 base and J by 10 bases, with 13 bases left in between. CDR3 sequence reads: CASSQGIAVRKLFF. The CDR3 DNA reads TGCGCCAGCAGCCAAGGAATTGCGGTTCGAAAACTGTTTTTT.

The chain links TRBV7-2 to TRBJ1-2; the match to TRBD1 covers 9 bases. CDR1 and CDR2 from the germline V gene are SGHTA and FQGNSA. The V segment lost 1 base and the J segment 3 bases; nucleotides outside the gene matches: 3. This CDR3 has 15 amino acids. The CDR3, as DNA: TGTGCCAGCAGCTTAGGGACAGGGGCCCACTATGGCTACACCTTC. Protein: CASSLGTGAHYGYTF.

This clonotype was seen more than once but under ten times. V and J are TRBV4-1 and TRBJ2-7; unclear D gene. The CDR3 runs to 13 residues. Germline CDR1 reads MGHRA; CDR2 reads YSYEKL. Trimming stripped 0 bases from V and 3 bases from J, with 6 bases between. The DNA of the CDR3 is TGCGCCAGCAGCCAAGATTTGCTCTACGAGCAGTACTTC. The encoded protein is CASSQDLLYEQYF.

The count of this clonotype is one. The chain recombines TRBV7-3 with TRBJ1-1; D unclear. Trimming left V 0 bases short and J 6 bases short, with 8 bases between. The CDR3 sequence is 13 residues long. From germline, CDR1 is SGHTA and CDR2 FQGTGA. CDR3 sequence (DNA): TGTGCCAGCAGCTTAACGGGGTATTCTGAAGCTTTCTTT. Translated: CASSLTGYSEAFF. Full variable domain (missing parts from reference TRBV7-3 and TRBJ1-1): GAGVSQTPSNKVTEKGKYVELRCDPISGHTALYWYRQSLGQGPEFLIYFQGTGAADDSGLPNDRFFAVRPEGSVSTLKIQRTERGDSAVYLCASSLTGYSEAFFGQGTRLTVV.

The chain's CDR3 is CASSHENYGYTF. The CDR3 DNA follows: TGCGCCAGCAGCCACGAGAACTATGGCTACACCTTC. The gene calls are TRBV4-3 and TRBJ1-2; unclear D gene. CDR1 is LGHNA, CDR2 YSLEER, per germline. This CDR3 has 12 amino acids. Deletions cut 3 bases from V and 2 bases from J, with 4 bases between.

The table lists this clonotype with a few counts. The rearrangement joins TRBV20-1 to TRBJ1-1; a weak D match, TRBD1 (5 bases). Germline CDR1 DFQATT, CDR2 SNEGSKA (reference sequence). This CDR3 is 13 amino acids long. The V end was cut by 4 bases, the J end by 3 bases, with 12 bases between. CDR3 loop: CSATGSEYTEAFF. CDR3 sequence (DNA): TGCAGTGCTACAGGGTCTGAATACACTGAAGCTTTCTTT.

This clonotype was counted only a few times. J is TRBJ2-4 and V is TRBV20-1; D uncertain. The germline V gene has CDR1 DFQATT and CDR2 SNEGSKA (reference sequence). V was shortened by 5 bases and J by 0 bases, with 8 bases between the two germline ends. The CDR3 spans 13 residues. CDR3 DNA: TGCAGTGCTCCCTGGACAGCCAAAAACATTCAGTACTTC. This sequence encodes CSAPWTAKNIQYF.

The V call is TRBV6-5, the J call TRBJ2-1; D might be TRBD2 (6 bases). V was shortened by 2 bases and J by 8 bases, with 16 bases between the two germline ends. In germline, CDR1 is MNHEY, CDR2 SVGAGI. This CDR3 is built from 15 residues. The CDR3 spells CASSYNSPSVDEQFF. The DNA of the CDR3 is TGTGCCAGCAGTTACAACAGTCCTAGCGTCGATGAGCAGTTCTTC.

The genes are TRBV11-3 and TRBJ2-1; 12 nucleotides agree with TRBD2. V lost 5 bases to trimming and J lost 9 bases; unmatched junction nucleotides: 8. The length of the CDR3 is 15 residues. CDR1 and CDR2 (germline): SGHNT, YENEEA. In nucleotides, the CDR3 is TGTGCCAGCAGCCAAAGACTAGCGGGGGACGGTGAGCAGTTCTTC. Encoded protein: CASSQRLAGDGEQFF. Supplemented by reference TRBV11-3 and TRBJ2-1, the full variable domain reads EAGVVQSPRYKIIEKKQPVAFWCNPISGHNTLYWYLQNLGQGPELLIRYENEEAVDDSQLPKDRFSAERLKGVDSTLKIQPAELGDSAVYLCASSQRLAGDGEQFFGPGTRLTVL.

The V and J genes are TRBV15 and TRBJ1-4; D not resolved. V gave up 4 bases and J gave up 5 bases, with 11 bases separating them. This CDR3 is 14 amino acids long. CDR1 LNHNV and CDR2 YYDKDF come from the germline V gene (reference sequence). In nucleotides, the CDR3 is TGTGCCACCAGCAAACTAACGACGAATGAAAAACTGTTTTTT. Amino acids: CATSKLTTNEKLFF.

This clonotype has a handful of counts. The chain combines TRBV28 with TRBJ1-2; 7 nucleotides line up with TRBD1. CDR3 length equals 13 residues. Germline V CDR1 and CDR2: MDHEN, SYDVKM. V was pared by 4 bases and J by 5 bases, with 4 bases of the junction left unmatched. The chain's CDR3 is CASSSGQKYGYTF. The CDR3 DNA reads TGTGCCAGCAGTTCGGGACAGAAGTATGGCTACACCTTC.

The sample holds many counts of this clonotype. The V call is TRBV6-2 or TRBV6-3, the J call TRBJ2-1, with unresolved D. This CDR3 is 12 amino acids long. V lost 0 bases and J 8 bases, leaving 5 bases between the germline ends. CDR1 and CDR2 from the germline V gene are MNHEY and SVGEGT. Here the CDR3 DNA reads TGTGCCAGCAGTTACTCCCCAGATGAGCAGTTCTTC. Translation gives CASSYSPDEQFF.

This clonotype was found a few times. The chain couples TRBV4-1 to TRBJ1-4, with 9 bases fitting TRBD1. The CDR3 consists of 15 residues. The germline V gene has CDR1 MGHRA and CDR2 YSYEKL. Germline trimming cut 2 bases from V and 8 bases from J; bases unmatched to any gene: 6. The CDR3 spells CASSQRLGQGEKLFF. The CDR3 coding sequence is TGCGCCAGCAGCCAAAGACTGGGACAGGGCGAAAAACTGTTTTTT.

This clonotype was recorded at least ten times. V is TRBV27 and J is TRBJ1-2, with a tentative D call TRBD1 (6 bases). Trimming stripped 4 bases from V and 0 bases from J, with 12 bases between. The CDR3 runs to 15 residues. Germline values: CDR1 MNHEY, CDR2 SMNVEV (reference sequence). CDR3 nucleotide sequence: TGTGCCAGCAGTTCTGAGACAGGAGCTAACTATGGCTACACCTTC. Translating it yields CASSSETGANYGYTF.

This clonotype was counted only a few times. The J gene is TRBJ2-7, the V gene TRBV2, with D possibly being TRBD1 or TRBD2 (5 bases each). The CDR3 has 17 residues. Trimming removed 1 base at V and 3 bases at J, with 19 bases between. The germline V gene has CDR1 SNHLY and CDR2 FYNNEI. Here the CDR3 reads CASSEELPGTANYEQYF. CDR3 coding DNA: TGTGCCAGCAGTGAAGAGCTCCCGGGGACGGCGAACTACGAGCAGTACTTC.

This clonotype was counted a few times. CDR3 nucleotide sequence: TGTGCCAGCAGTGATGGAGCGTTCCCAAACACTGAAGCTTTCTTT. Its protein product is CASSDGAFPNTEAFF. This sequence joins TRBV6-2 or TRBV6-3 and TRBJ1-1; no definite D call. The V gene lost 5 bases and the J gene lost 2 bases, with 15 bases spanning the gap. Germline CDR1 and CDR2: MNHEY and SVGEGT. CDR3 length: 15 amino acids.

This clonotype appeared once. This chain's CDR3 is CASGTDVTNTGELFF. In DNA, the CDR3 is TGTGCCAGTGGGACTGATGTTACGAACACCGGGGAGCTGTTTTTT. This chain joins TRBV6-5 and TRBJ2-2; a possible D gene is TRBD2 (6 bases). This CDR3 comprises 15 residues. Germline values: CDR1 MNHEY, CDR2 SVGAGI. Trimming pared 9 bases from V and 0 bases from J, leaving 14 bases between.

This clonotype has only one observation. The rearrangement joins TRBV11-2 to TRBJ1-2; a weak D match, TRBD1 (5 bases). This CDR3 has 15 amino acids. Germline V gene sequence: CDR1 SGHAT, CDR2 FQNNGV. Trimming pared 4 bases from V and 8 bases from J, leaving 20 bases between. CDR3: CASSSPRRDTGGYTF. Written as DNA, the CDR3 is TGTGCCAGCAGCTCCCCTCGCCGGGATACAGGAGGCTACACCTTC.

The chain recombines TRBV9 with TRBJ2-1; either TRBD1 or TRBD2 may supply D (5 bases each). V was trimmed by 2 bases and J by 1 base, leaving 16 bases between them. From germline, CDR1 is SGDLS and CDR2 YYNGEE. There are 17 residues in the CDR3. The CDR3 protein is CASSVGLEGTSYNEQFF. The CDR3 coding sequence is TGTGCCAGCAGCGTGGGGCTTGAGGGCACATCCTACAATGAGCAGTTCTTC.

As DNA, the CDR3 is TGTGCCACCAGTGAGTTTGACGGTTCACCCCTCCACTTT. Amino acid sequence: CATSEFDGSPLHF. V and J are TRBV24-1 and TRBJ1-6; D is ambiguous. V was clipped by 4 bases and J by 9 bases, with 9 bases between them. Germline CDR1 KGHDR, CDR2 SFDVKD. The CDR3 is 13 amino acids.